This TCR beta chain derives from a study of OX40 agonist ivuxolimab in advanced cancers. Study as a whole: An agonistic human IgG2 monoclonal antibody against OX40 (CD134) was given. Participants, 75% to 85% male, averaged roughly 59 years of age, ranging from about 20 to 80. Whole-study findings and limits: CD8+ T cells (on average) carried more expanded clones than CD4+ T cells.

Concerning this clone: Its target is not known.

Sequencing was performed with immunoSEQ multiplex PCR; in TCRdb, only in-frame clones are kept and a portion is missing. Among 60,000 to 65,000 clones listed, roughly 81% were seen once. The CDR3 contains 15 residues. Trimming at V came to 5 bases and at J to 4 bases, leaving 11 bases not matched to a gene. Looked up from germline, CDR1 is MDHEN and CDR2 is SYDVKM. The specimen was CD4+ or CD8+ T cells sorted from blood, collected in a trial of the OX40 agonist ivuxolimab. This chain uses TRBV28 with TRBJ2-7, with 7 positions matching TRBD1. The clonotype was recovered from an adult with an advanced solid tumor such as melanoma, head and neck, liver or kidney cancer. For the CDR3, the DNA is TGTGCCAGCAGTACCTGGGACAGTGGGAGTTACGAGCAGTACTTC. Protein sequence: CASSTWDSGSYEQYF.